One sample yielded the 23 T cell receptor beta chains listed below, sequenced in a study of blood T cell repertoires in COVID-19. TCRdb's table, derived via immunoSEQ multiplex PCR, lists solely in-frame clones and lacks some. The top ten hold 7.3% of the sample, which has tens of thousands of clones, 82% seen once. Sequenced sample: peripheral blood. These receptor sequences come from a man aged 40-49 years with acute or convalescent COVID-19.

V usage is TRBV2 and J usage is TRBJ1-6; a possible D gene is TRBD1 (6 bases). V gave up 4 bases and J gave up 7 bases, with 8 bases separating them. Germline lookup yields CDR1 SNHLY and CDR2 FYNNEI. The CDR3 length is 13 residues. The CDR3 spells CASSGTDNSPLHF. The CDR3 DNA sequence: TGTGCCAGCAGTGGGACAGACAATTCACCCCTCCACTTT.

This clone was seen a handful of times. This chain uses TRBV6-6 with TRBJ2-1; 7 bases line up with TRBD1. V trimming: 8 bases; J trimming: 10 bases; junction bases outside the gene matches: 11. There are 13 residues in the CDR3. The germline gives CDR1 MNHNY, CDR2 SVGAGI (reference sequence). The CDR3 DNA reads TGTGCCAGCGTGCGGACAGGCGGGTTGGAGCAGTTCTTC. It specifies CASVRTGGLEQFF.

The CDR3 DNA reads as TGTGCCAGTAGGACAGGGGGTTTCGCCGGGGAGCTGTTTTTT. Amino acid sequence: CASRTGGFAGELFF. V gene TRBV19 combines with J gene TRBJ2-2; 9 bases line up with TRBD1. Germline lookup yields CDR1 LNHDA and CDR2 SQIVND (reference sequence). The CDR3 totals 14 residues. V shed 6 bases and J 6 bases; nucleotides not matched to a gene: 5.

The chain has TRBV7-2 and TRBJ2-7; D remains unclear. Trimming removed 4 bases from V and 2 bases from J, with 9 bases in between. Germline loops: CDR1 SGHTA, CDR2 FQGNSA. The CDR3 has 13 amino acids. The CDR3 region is CASSSSTTYEQYF. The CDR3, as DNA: TGTGCCAGCAGCTCCTCCACTACCTACGAGCAGTACTTC.

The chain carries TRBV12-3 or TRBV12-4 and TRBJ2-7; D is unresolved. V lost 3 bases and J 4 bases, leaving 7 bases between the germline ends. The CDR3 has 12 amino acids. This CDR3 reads CASSFSLYEQYF. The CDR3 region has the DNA TGTGCCAGCAGTTTCTCGTTGTACGAGCAGTACTTC.

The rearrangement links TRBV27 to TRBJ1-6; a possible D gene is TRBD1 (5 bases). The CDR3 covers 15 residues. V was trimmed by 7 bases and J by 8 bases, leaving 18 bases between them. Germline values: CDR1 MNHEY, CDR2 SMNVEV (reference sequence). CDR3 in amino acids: CASTQEGVPHSPLHF. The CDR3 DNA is TGTGCCAGCACCCAAGAAGGGGTCCCTCATTCACCCCTCCACTTT.

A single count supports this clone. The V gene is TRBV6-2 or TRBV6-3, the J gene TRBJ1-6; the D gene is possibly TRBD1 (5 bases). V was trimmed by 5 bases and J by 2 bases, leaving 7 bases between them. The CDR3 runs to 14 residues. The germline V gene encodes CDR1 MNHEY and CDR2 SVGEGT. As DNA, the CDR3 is TGTGCCAGCAGTAGGGGTACCTATAATTCACCCCTCCACTTT. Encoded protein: CASSRGTYNSPLHF.

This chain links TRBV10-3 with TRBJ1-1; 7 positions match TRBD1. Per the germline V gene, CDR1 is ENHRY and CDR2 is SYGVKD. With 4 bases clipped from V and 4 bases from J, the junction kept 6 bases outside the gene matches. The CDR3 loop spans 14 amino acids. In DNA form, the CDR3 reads TGTGCCATCAGTGGATCAGGGGGGACCACTGAAGCTTTCTTT. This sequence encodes CAISGSGGTTEAFF.

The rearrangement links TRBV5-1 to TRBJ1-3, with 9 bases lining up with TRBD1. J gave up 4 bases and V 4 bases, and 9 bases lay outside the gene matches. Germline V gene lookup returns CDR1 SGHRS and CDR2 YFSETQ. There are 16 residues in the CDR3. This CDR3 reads CASSATGTGYGNTIYF. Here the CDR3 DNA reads TGCGCCAGCAGCGCCACCGGGACAGGGTACGGAAACACCATATATTTT.

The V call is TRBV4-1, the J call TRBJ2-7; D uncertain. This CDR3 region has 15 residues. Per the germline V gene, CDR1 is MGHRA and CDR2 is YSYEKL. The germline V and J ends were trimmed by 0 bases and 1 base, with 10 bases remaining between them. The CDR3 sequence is CASSQEAIPSYEQYF. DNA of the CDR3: TGCGCCAGCAGCCAAGAAGCCATACCTTCCTACGAGCAGTACTTC.

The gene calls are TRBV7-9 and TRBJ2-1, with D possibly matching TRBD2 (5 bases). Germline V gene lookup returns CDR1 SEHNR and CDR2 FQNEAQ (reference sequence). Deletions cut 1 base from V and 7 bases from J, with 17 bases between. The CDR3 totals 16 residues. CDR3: CASSLGLLGPSNEQFF. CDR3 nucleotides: TGTGCCAGCAGCTTAGGGCTACTAGGGCCTTCGAATGAGCAGTTCTTC.

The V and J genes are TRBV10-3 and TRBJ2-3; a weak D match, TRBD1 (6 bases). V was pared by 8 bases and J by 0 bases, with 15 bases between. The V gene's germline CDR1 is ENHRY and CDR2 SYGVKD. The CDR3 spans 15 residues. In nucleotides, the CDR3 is TGTGCCATCCGACTAACAGGGATTAGCACAGATACGCAGTATTTT. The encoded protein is CAIRLTGISTDTQYF.

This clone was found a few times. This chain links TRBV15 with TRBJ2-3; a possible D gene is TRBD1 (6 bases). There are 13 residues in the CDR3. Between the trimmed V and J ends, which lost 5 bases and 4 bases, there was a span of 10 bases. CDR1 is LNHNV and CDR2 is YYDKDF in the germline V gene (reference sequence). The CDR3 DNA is TGTGCCACCAGCCTTGCAGGGGCAGATACGCAGTATTTT. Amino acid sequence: CATSLAGADTQYF.

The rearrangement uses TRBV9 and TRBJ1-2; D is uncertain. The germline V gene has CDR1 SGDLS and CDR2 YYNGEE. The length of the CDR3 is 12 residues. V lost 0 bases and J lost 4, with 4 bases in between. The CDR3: CASSVDSYGYTF. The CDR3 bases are TGTGCCAGCAGCGTAGACAGCTATGGCTACACCTTC.

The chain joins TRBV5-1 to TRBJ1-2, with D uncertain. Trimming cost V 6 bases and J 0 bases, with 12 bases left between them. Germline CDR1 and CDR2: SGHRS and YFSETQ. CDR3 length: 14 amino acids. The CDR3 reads CASTDGVPNYGYTF. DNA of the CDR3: TGCGCCAGCACGGACGGGGTCCCTAACTATGGCTACACCTTC.

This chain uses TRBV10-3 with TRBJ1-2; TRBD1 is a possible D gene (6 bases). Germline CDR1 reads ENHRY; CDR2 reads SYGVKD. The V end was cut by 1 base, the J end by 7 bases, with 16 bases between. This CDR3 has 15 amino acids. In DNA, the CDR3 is TGTGCCATCAGTGAGTTTGGGGGGGCGACTGGTGGCTACACCTTC. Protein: CAISEFGGATGGYTF.

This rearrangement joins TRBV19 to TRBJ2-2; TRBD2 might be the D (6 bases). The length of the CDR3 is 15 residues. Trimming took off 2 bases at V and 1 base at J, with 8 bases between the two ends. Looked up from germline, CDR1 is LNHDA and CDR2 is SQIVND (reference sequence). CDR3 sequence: CASSIHGGNTGELFF. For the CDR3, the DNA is TGTGCCAGTAGTATACACGGGGGGAACACCGGGGAGCTGTTTTTT.

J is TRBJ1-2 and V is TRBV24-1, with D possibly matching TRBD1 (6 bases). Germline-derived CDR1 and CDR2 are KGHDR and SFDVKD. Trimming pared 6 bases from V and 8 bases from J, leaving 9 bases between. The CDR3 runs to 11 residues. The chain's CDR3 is CATSTGFGYTF. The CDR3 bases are TGTGCCACCAGTACAGGGTTCGGCTACACCTTC.

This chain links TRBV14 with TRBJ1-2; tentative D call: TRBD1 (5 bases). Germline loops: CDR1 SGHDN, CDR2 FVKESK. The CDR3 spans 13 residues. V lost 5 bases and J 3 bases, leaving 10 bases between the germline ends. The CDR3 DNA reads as TGTGCCAGCAGCTTCGACAGATACTATGGCTACACCTTC. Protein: CASSFDRYYGYTF.

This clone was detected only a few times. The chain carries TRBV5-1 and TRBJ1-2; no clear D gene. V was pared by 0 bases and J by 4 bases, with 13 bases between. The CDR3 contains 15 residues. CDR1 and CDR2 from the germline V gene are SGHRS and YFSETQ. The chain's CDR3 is CASSLENGALYGYTF. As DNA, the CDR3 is TGCGCCAGCAGCTTGGAGAATGGAGCGCTCTATGGCTACACCTTC. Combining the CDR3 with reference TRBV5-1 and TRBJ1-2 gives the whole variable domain KAGVTQTPRYLIKTRGQQVTLSCSPISGHRSVSWYQQTPGQGLQFLFEYFSETQRNKGNFPGRFSGRQFSNSRSEMNVSTLELGDSALYLCASSLENGALYGYTFGSGTRLTVV.

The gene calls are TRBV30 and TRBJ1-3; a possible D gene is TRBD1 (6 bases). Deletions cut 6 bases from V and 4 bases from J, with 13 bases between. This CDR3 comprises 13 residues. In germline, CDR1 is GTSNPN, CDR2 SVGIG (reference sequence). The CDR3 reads CACTRGSGNTIYF. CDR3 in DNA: TGTGCCTGCACCAGGGGTTCGGGAAACACCATATATTTT.

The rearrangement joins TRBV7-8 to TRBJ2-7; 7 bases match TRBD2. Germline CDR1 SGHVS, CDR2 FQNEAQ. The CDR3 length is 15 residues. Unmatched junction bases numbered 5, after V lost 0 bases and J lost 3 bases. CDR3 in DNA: TGTGCCAGCAGCTTAGCGCTCACGGGGGGCTACGAGCAGTACTTC. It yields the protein CASSLALTGGYEQYF.

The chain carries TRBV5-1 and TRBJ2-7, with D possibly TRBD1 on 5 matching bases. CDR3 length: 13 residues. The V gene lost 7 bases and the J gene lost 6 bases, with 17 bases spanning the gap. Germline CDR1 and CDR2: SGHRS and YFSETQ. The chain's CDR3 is CASRSQGVAEQYF. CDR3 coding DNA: TGCGCCAGCCGGTCGCAGGGTGTAGCCGAGCAGTACTTC.